Reported below is one T cell receptor (beta chain). The antigen is not known. Germline and junction disagree at one end, which may indicate a read error. The donors belonged to the roughly 120-subject validation cohort, separate from the roughly 670-subject first cohort. The record originates from a study of cytomegalovirus exposure and HLA in healthy donors. Study-level results: Published work reported that the classifier diagnosed cytomegalovirus status with high specificity and sensitivity. CMV antigen specificity of three CMV-associated chains was confirmed in vitro.

The CDR3 totals 12 residues. Germline values: CDR1 SGHNT, CDR2 YYREEE (reference sequence). The table came from immunoSEQ multiplex PCR; TCRdb's copy has only in-frame clones and leaves some out. The profile shows 90,000 to 150,000 clones, 70% to 90% of them singletons. The rearrangement uses TRBV5-4 and TRBJ2-5; D is unresolved. Source material: PBMCs. The sequence was obtained from a woman in her 30s in good health and CMV-seronegative. This CDR3 is CASSPLGEAQYF. The CDR3 DNA follows: TGTGCCAGCAGTCCCCTCGGAGAGGCCCAGTACTTC.